The rows below give T cell receptor beta chains drawn from one sample of a study of T cell repertoires in cytomegalovirus infection. Antigen specificity for these receptors is unknown. One entry per CDR3 protein results from TCRdb running MiXCR on the reads. The sample contains 550,000 to 700,000 distinct CDR3 sequences, approximately 40% of which appear only once. Here the sequenced sample was cultured PBMCs, taken from culture after CMV antigen stimulation. The receptor source for this set is a human donor in good health (CMV status not recorded). Some clones in this sample may be carry-over from other donors' samples. CDR3s include the opening cysteine and the closing phenylalanine or tryptophan. D genes are given only for firm matches. Rows may omit the clone size; those that give it use once, few, many or a size class.

TRBJ2-5 TRBV7-2 many - TGTGCCAGCAGCCCCTACCGGATCCGGGAGACCCAGTACTTC CASSPYRIRETQYF
TRBJ2-3 TRBV6-1 - TRBD1 TGTGCCAGCAGTGAAATCGGGACAGGGAGCACAGATACGCAGTATTTT CASSEIGTGSTDTQYF
TRBJ1-3 TRBV4-3 - TRBD1 TGCGCCAGCAGCCAAGGGACAGGGCGAGGAAACACCATATATTTT CASSQGTGRGNTIYF
TRBJ2-5 TRBV19 few - TGTGCCAGTAGTACCCACCCAATCGGTCAAGAGACCCAGTACTTC CASSTHPIGQETQYF
TRBJ1-4 TRBV5-5 - - TGTGCCAGCAGCTTCAGCGGAGATCATGAAAAACTGTTTTTT CASSFSGDHEKLFF
TRBJ1-6 TRBV18 - - TGTGCCAGCTCACCGGAGGCAACGGTGCTCCACTTT CASSPEATVLHF
TRBJ2-3 TRBV7-2 many - TGTGCCAGCAGCCCCGCTTTGTTGGATACGCAGTATTTT CASSPALLDTQYF
TRBJ2-7 TRBV11-2 - - TGTGCCAGCAGCTTAACCCGGGGGTACGAGCAGTACTTC CASSLTRGYEQYF
TRBJ2-1 TRBV24-1 few TRBD2 TGTGCCACCAGTGCGGGAGGGGGTACGTACAATGAGCAGTTCTTC CATSAGGGTYNEQFF
TRBJ2-3 TRBV7-9 - - TGTGCCAGCAGCCGTTCCGGGACATTTAAGACAGATACGCAGTATTTT CASSRSGTFKTDTQYF
TRBJ2-2 TRBV28 - - TGTGCCAGCAGTTTACTCGAACTACGCACCGGGGAGCTGTTTTTT CASSLLELRTGELFF
TRBJ2-7 TRBV2 - - TGTGCCAGCAGTCCAATACCCGAAGCCTACGAGCAGTACTTC CASSPIPEAYEQYF
TRBJ2-5 TRBV4-2 - - TGTGCCAGCAGCCAAGGGCTCGTAGGGAGGGAGACCCAGTACTTC CASSQGLVGRETQYF
TRBJ2-1 TRBV7-2 - - TGTGCCAGTAGTCCCAGGGGAGGTGAGCAGTTCTTC CASSPRGGEQFF
TRBJ2-3 TRBV11-3 - TRBD2 TGTGCCAGCAGCCTGGGACTAGCGGGGGCTAGCACAGATACGCAGTATTTT CASSLGLAGASTDTQYF
TRBJ2-7 TRBV20-1 - TRBD2 TGCAGTGCTAGAGTTAGCGGGACACCCTACGAGCAGTACTTC CSARVSGTPYEQYF
TRBJ2-6 TRBV6-4 - TRBD2 TGTGCCAGCAGTGTGAGCGGGGATACTGGGGCCAACGTCCTGACTTTC CASSVSGDTGANVLTF
TRBJ2-2 TRBV7-2 - - TGTGCCAGCGGGGGGTGGGACACCGGGGAGCTGTTTTTT CASGGWDTGELFF
TRBJ1-3 TRBV7-6 many TRBD1 TGTGCCAGCAGCTTAGGAGGGACAGGGACTCTGAGTGCGGGAAACACCATATATTTT CASSLGGTGTLSAGNTIYF
TRBJ2-5 TRBV20-1 once TRBD2 TGCAGTGCTAGAGATCAGAGCGGGGGGGGTGAGACCCAGTACTTC CSARDQSGGGETQYF
TRBJ2-7 TRBV20-1 - - TGCAGTGCATCGGACAACTCCTACGAGCAGTACTTC CSASDNSYEQYF
TRBJ1-5 TRBV4-2 - - TGTGCCAGCAGCCAAGAGGCGGGACTGCCCCAGCATTTT CASSQEAGLPQHF
TRBJ2-5 TRBV5-4 - - TGTGCCAGCAGCTCCACCGCCGACAGAAAAGAGACCCAGTACTTC CASSSTADRKETQYF
TRBJ1-1 TRBV7-2 many - TGTGCCAGCAGCTTAGTAGGGGGGCCCACTGAAGCTTTCTTT CASSLVGGPTEAFF
TRBJ1-4 TRBV4-3 - - TGCGCCAGCAGACACACAGGGTTGGGGGAAAAACGGTTTTTT CASRHTGLGEKRFF
TRBJ1-1 TRBV12-3/TRBV12-4 few TRBD1 TGTGCCAGCAGCTTCCCGGGACAGATTTACACTGAAGCTTTCTTT CASSFPGQIYTEAFF
TRBJ2-5 TRBV7-4 - - TGTGCCAGCAGGGATGGGACCGCGGCGGAGACCCAGTACTTC CASRDGTAAETQYF
TRBJ1-5 TRBV2 - - TGTGCCAGCAGATCAGAGGCTAATCAGCCCCAGCATTTT CASRSEANQPQHF
TRBJ1-1 TRBV6-6 - TRBD1 TGTGCCAGCAGTGCGCTGGGACAGGGCTTCATGAACACTGAAGCTTTCTTT CASSALGQGFMNTEAFF
TRBJ1-5 TRBV12-3/TRBV12-4 few - TGTGCCAGCAGCCGGAGACTGGGCAATCAGCCCCAGCATTTT CASSRRLGNQPQHF
TRBJ1-2 TRBV7-2 many - TGTGCCAGCAGCTTAGAGAGGACAGCTTTTAATGGCTACACCTTC CASSLERTAFNGYTF
TRBJ1-5 TRBV6-1 few TRBD1 TGTGCCAGCAGTGGGGACCTGGGACAGGTATGGCAGCCCCAGCATTTT CASSGDLGQVWQPQHF
TRBJ2-1 TRBV19 - - TGTGCCAGTAGAGTAGGGCCGGCCTACAATGAGCAGTTCTTC CASRVGPAYNEQFF
TRBJ2-2 TRBV7-4 - TRBD2 TGTGCCAGCAGGACACTAGCGGGGATGAACACCGGGGAGCTGTTTTTT CASRTLAGMNTGELFF
TRBJ2-7 TRBV28 - TRBD1 TGTGCCAGCAGTTTATTAGGCAGGGGGTACGAGCAGTACTTC CASSLLGRGYEQYF
TRBJ1-1 TRBV28 - - TGTGCCAGCAGACTTCCGGGGGGCTCGTACACTGAAGCTTTCTTT CASRLPGGSYTEAFF
TRBJ2-1 TRBV10-1 - TRBD1 TGCGCCAGCAGTGCCGGCAGGGGGCGCATCAATGAGCAGTTCTTC CASSAGRGRINEQFF
TRBJ2-7 TRBV6-6 - - TGTGCCAGCACTCCGACCAGGTCGTGGGTCGAGCAGTACTTC CASTPTRSWVEQYF
TRBJ2-1 TRBV7-6 few TRBD2 TGTGCCAGCAGTCCCGGCGGGCTAGCGGGGGGGCCGCGGAATGAGCAGTTCTTC CASSPGGLAGGPRNEQFF
TRBJ1-1 TRBV7-2 few - TGTGCCAGCAGCTCAACGACAGGCCGGGAGGACACTGAAGCTTTCTTT CASSSTTGREDTEAFF
TRBJ2-1 TRBV7-2 few - TGTGCCAGCGGCCCGACAGGATTGAATGAGCAGTTCTTC CASGPTGLNEQFF
TRBJ1-1 TRBV7-9 - - TGTGCCAGCAGCTTGGTGGGGGCGAAGAACACTGAAGCTTTCTTT CASSLVGAKNTEAFF
TRBJ2-5 TRBV7-2 - TRBD2 TGTGCCAGCAGCTTAGGAGTTGGGGGGGGGGGGGGGGGGGGAGAGACCCAGTACTTC CASSLGVGGGGGGGETQYF
TRBJ2-3 TRBV5-1 - TRBD2 TGCGCCAGCAGCTTGGTTGCTAGCGGGAGGGCCTTAGATACGCAGTATTTT CASSLVASGRALDTQYF
TRBJ2-3 TRBV7-2 many TRBD2 TGTGCCAGCAGCTTAGCACCAGCGGGGGACCAGGGGCAGTATTTT CASSLAPAGDQGQYF
TRBJ2-7 TRBV7-8 few - TGTGCCAGCAGCTTACCCGGCCCCTACGAGCAGTACTTC CASSLPGPYEQYF
TRBJ2-2 TRBV20-1 - TRBD2 TGCAGTGCATGGACTAGCGGAGTGGGGACCGGGGAGCTGTTTTTT CSAWTSGVGTGELFF
TRBJ2-7 TRBV6-2/TRBV6-3 few - TGTGCCAGCAGTGCCCGATACAGGGAAGGGCACTACTACGAGCAGTACTTC CASSARYREGHYYEQYF
TRBJ1-5 TRBV30 - - TGTGCCTGGAGTTTGGGGGGCAATCAGCCCCAGCATTTT CAWSLGGNQPQHF
TRBJ2-2 TRBV6-2/TRBV6-3 - - TGTGCCAGCAGTGACCCGGCCCCCGGGGAGCTGTTTTTT CASSDPAPGELFF
TRBJ2-2 TRBV28 - - TGTGCCAGCAGTTACCTCCAGCCGGGACGGGGGGAGCTGTTTTTT CASSYLQPGRGELFF
TRBJ1-1 TRBV7-2 - - TGTGCCAGCAGCCCCCTTTTGGAACCAGCTTTCTTT CASSPLLEPAFF
TRBJ1-1 TRBV7-9 once - TGTGCCAGCAACCGACAGAGAGGGAACACTGAAGCTTTCTTT CASNRQRGNTEAFF
TRBJ2-1 TRBV11-3 - - TGTGCCAGCGGCCTTGGGCAGTCTAGCAATGAGCAGTTCTTC CASGLGQSSNEQFF